Below, 8 T cell receptor beta chains from the same sample are listed, as sequenced in a study of blood T cells in healthy people across ages. Combining a sample-barcoded 5' primer with a J-beta primer mix, a second PCR ran for roughly 6 to 12 cycles. TCRdb used MiXCR to reprocess the 5' RACE reads, holding one entry per CDR3 protein. The data show about 1 million distinct CDR3 sequences, with more than 40% seen just once and approximately 19% held by the top ten. Sequenced material: blood. All receptors come from an older woman in good health.

The rearrangement links TRBV12-3 or TRBV12-4 to TRBJ2-1, with 11 bases fitting TRBD2. The CDR3 sequence is 15 residues long. J lost 2 bases, V lost 7 bases, and 4 bases had no gene match. The CDR3 region has the DNA TGTGCCAGCACATCGGGACTAGCGGCCTACAATGAGCAGTTCTTC. Encoded protein: CASTSGLAAYNEQFF.

This clonotype was observed a single time. The V call is TRBV5-1, the J call TRBJ2-3; 12 nucleotides agree with TRBD2. V was pared by 3 bases and J by 4 bases, with 9 bases of the junction left unmatched. Germline values: CDR1 SGHRS, CDR2 YFSETQ. CDR3 size: 17 residues. The CDR3 DNA follows: TGCGCCAGCAGCTCATCAAAGACTAGCGGGAGTTCAGATACGCAGTATTTT. It is translated as CASSSSKTSGSSDTQYF.

The gene calls are TRBV12-3 or TRBV12-4 and TRBJ2-5, with TRBD2 identical over 10 bases. The CDR3 has 14 residues. J was trimmed by 3 bases and V by 7 bases; bases with no gene match: 5. As DNA, the CDR3 is TGTGCCAGCAACACGGGACTAGCGAAAGAGACCCAGTACTTC. Protein sequence: CASNTGLAKETQYF.

The J gene is TRBJ1-1, the V gene TRBV15; D is unresolved. This CDR3 has 15 amino acids. Trimming took off 0 bases at V and 1 base at J, with 9 bases between the two ends. Germline loops: CDR1 LNHNV, CDR2 YYDKDF (reference sequence). The CDR3 loop is CATSRDDQRNTEAFF. For the CDR3, the DNA is TGTGCCACCAGCAGAGACGATCAGAGGAACACTGAAGCTTTCTTT.

This clonotype was picked up one time. The J gene is TRBJ2-1, the V gene TRBV4-2; 7 bases map to TRBD1. The J call is uncertain, as TRBJ2-7 better fits the DNA end. The CDR3 has 18 amino acids. Germline V gene lookup returns CDR1 LGHNA and CDR2 YNFKEQ. For the CDR3, the DNA is TGTGCCAGCAGCCAAGACTATAGGGGGCCCAGCTCCTACAATGAGCAGTACTTC. Translation: CASSQDYRGPSSYNEQYF.

CDR3 residues: CASSQAPAGSYEQYF. CDR3 in DNA: TGCGCCAGCAGCCAAGCTCCAGCGGGCTCCTACGAGCAGTACTTC. This chain uses TRBV4-1 with TRBJ2-7; D possibly corresponds to TRBD2 (6 bases). Trimming took off 1 base at V and 0 bases at J, with 10 bases between the two ends. The germline V gene encodes CDR1 MGHRA and CDR2 YSYEKL. The CDR3 extends over 15 amino acids.

This clonotype was detected only once. The chain combines TRBV19 with TRBJ2-4, with D hard to call. The end of the DNA aligns better with TRBJ2-7, so the J call may be wrong. This CDR3 has 12 amino acids. Per the germline V gene, CDR1 is LNHDA and CDR2 is SQIVND (reference sequence). The CDR3 reads CASSNLRYEQYF. The DNA of the CDR3 is TGTGCCAGTAGTAATCTCCGGTACGAGCAGTACTTC.

The chain uses TRBV6-6 and TRBJ2-1, with D possibly matching TRBD2 (6 bases). Germline CDR1 reads MNHNY; CDR2 reads SVGAGI (reference sequence). The length of the CDR3 is 12 residues. V lost 6 bases and J lost 10, with 13 bases in between. The CDR3 DNA reads TGTGCCAGCAGCCCCGCGGAGGGAGAGCAGTTCTTC. Translated, it gives CASSPAEGEQFF.